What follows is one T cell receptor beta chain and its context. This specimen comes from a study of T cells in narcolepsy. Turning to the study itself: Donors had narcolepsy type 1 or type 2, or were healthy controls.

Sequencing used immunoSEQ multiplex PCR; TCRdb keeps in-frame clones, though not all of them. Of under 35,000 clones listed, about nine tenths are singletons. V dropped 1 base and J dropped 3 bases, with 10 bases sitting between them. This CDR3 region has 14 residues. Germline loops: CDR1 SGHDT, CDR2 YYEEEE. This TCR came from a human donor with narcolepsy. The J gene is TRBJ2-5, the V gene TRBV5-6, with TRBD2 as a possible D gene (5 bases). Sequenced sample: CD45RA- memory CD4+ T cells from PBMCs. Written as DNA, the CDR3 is TGTGCCAGCAGCTTGCGTCCCGGGGAAGAGACCCAGTACTTC. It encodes CASSLRPGEETQYF.